The entry that follows covers one T cell receptor (beta chain) sequence. The data originate from a study of T-cell reconstitution after alpha-beta-depleted transplantation in children. The TCRbeta library incorporated unique molecular identifiers. TCRdb redid the calling of the PCR reads with MiXCR, one entry per CDR3 protein. The table has around 480,000 distinct CDR3 sequences, about 31% seen once. Germline CDR1 reads SGHRS; CDR2 reads YFSETQ. V was cut by 4 bases and J by 10 bases, with 23 bases left in between. The CDR3 contains 15 residues. Sequenced here: PBMCs from the stem cell graft donor, sampled from the stem cell graft. The chain joins TRBV5-1 to TRBJ1-1; no definite D call. The receptor was isolated from a human donor who donated a stem cell graft to a child with aplastic anemia. CDR3: CASSRGEGSGRAAFF. The CDR3 DNA sequence: TGCGCCAGCAGCCGCGGGGAAGGGAGCGGGAGAGCAGCTTTCTTT.